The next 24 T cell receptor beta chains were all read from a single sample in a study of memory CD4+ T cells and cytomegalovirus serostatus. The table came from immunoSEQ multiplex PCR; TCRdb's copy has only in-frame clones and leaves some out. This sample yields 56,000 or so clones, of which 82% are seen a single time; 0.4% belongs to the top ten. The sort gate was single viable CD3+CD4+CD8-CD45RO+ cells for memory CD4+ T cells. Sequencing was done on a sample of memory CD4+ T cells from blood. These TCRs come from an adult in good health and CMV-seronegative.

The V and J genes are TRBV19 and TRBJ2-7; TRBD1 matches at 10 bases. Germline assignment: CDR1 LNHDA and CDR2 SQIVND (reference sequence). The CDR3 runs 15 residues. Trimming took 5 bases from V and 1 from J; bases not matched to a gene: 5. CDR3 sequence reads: CASSLGQGRSYEQYF. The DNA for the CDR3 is TGTGCCAGTAGTCTGGGACAGGGGCGATCCTACGAGCAGTACTTC.

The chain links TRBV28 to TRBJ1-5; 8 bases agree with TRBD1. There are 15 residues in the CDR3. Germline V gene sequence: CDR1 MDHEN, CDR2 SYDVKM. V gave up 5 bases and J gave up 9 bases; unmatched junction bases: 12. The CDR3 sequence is CASSRDRGPTLPQHF. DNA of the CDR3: TGTGCCAGCAGTAGAGACAGGGGACCCACCTTGCCCCAGCATTTT.

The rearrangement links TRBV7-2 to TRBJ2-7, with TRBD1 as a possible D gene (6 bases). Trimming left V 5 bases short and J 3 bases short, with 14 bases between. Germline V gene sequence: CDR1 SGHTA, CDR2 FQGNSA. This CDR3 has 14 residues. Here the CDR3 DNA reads TGTGCCAGCAGCCCCACCCCGGGACACTACGAGCAGTACTTC. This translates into CASSPTPGHYEQYF.

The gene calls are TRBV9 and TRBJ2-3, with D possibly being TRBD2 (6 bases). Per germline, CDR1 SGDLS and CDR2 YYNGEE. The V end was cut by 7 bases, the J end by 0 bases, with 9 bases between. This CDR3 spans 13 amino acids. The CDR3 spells CASRGGSTDTQYF. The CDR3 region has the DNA TGTGCCAGCCGCGGAGGGAGCACAGATACGCAGTATTTT.

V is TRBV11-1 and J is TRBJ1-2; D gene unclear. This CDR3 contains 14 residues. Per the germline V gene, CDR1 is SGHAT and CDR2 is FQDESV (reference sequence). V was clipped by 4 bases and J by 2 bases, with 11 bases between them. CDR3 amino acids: CASSSRPENYGYTF. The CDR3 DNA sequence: TGTGCCAGCAGCTCCCGACCCGAAAACTATGGCTACACCTTC.

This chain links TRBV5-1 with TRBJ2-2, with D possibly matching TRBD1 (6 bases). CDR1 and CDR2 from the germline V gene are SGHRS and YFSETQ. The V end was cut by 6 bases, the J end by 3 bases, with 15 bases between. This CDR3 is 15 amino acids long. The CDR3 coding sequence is TGCGCCAGCACTCTCAGGGGTTCCGACACCGGGGAGCTGTTTTTT. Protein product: CASTLRGSDTGELFF.

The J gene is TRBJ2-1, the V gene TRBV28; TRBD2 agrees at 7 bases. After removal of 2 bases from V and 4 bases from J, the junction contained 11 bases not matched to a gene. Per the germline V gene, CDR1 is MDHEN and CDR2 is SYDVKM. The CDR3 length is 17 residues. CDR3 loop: CASSLRGSRTRYNEQFF. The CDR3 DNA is TGTGCCAGCAGTTTAAGAGGGTCCAGGACTAGGTACAATGAGCAGTTCTTC.

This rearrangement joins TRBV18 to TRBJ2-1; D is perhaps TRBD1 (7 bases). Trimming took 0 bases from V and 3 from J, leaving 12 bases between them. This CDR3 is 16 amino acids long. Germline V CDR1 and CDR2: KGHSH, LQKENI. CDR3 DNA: TGTGCCAGCTCACCACCGGAGGGACAGATCTACAATGAGCAGTTCTTC. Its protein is CASSPPEGQIYNEQFF.

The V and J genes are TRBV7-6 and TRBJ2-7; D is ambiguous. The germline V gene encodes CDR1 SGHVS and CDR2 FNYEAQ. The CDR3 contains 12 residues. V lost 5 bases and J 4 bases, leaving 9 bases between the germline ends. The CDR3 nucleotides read TGTGCCAGCAGCGTCTACCAGTACGAGCAGTACTTC. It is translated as CASSVYQYEQYF.

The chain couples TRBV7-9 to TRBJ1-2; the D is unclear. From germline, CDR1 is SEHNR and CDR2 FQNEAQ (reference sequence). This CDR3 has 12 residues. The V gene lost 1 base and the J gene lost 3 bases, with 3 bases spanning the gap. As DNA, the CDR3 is TGTGCCAGCAGCTTAGACGACTATGGCTACACCTTC. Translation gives CASSLDDYGYTF.

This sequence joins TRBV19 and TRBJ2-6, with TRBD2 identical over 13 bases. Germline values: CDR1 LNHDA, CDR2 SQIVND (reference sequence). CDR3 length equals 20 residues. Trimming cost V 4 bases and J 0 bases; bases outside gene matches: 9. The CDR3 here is CASSTGLAGFLSSGANVLTF. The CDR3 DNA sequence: TGTGCCAGTAGTACGGGACTAGCGGGGTTCCTTTCCTCTGGGGCCAACGTCCTGACTTTC. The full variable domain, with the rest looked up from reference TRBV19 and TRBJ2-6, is DGGITQSPKYLFRKEGQNVTLSCEQNLNHDAMYWYRQDPGQGLRLIYYSQIVNDFQKGDIAEGYSVSREKKESFPLTVTSAQKNPTAFYLCASSTGLAGFLSSGANVLTFGAGSRLTVL.

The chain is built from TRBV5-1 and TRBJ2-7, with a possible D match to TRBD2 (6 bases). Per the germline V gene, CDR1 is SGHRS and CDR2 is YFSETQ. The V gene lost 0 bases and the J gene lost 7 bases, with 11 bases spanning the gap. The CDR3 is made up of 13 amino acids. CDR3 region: CASSLEEGGEQYF. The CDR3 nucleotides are TGCGCCAGCAGCTTGGAGGAAGGAGGGGAGCAGTACTTC. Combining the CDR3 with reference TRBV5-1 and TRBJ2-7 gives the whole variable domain KAGVTQTPRYLIKTRGQQVTLSCSPISGHRSVSWYQQTPGQGLQFLFEYFSETQRNKGNFPGRFSGRQFSNSRSEMNVSTLELGDSALYLCASSLEEGGEQYFGPGTRLTVT.

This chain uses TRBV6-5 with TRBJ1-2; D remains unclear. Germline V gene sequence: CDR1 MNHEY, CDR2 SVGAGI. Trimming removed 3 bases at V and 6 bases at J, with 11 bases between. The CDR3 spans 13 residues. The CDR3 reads CASSYGFEDGYTF. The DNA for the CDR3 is TGTGCCAGCAGTTATGGTTTCGAGGATGGCTACACCTTC.

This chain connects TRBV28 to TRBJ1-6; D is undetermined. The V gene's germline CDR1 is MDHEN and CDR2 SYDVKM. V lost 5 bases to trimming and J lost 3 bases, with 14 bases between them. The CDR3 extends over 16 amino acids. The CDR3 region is CASSLLRTNYNSPLHF. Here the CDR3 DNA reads TGTGCCAGCAGTCTACTCCGGACGAACTATAATTCACCCCTCCACTTT.

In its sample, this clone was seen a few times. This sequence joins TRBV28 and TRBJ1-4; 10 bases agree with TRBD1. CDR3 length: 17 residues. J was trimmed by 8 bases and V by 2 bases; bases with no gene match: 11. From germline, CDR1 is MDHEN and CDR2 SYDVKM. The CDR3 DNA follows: TGTGCCAGCAGTTTACTAGGGACAGGGGCTTTTGGGGAAAAACTGTTTTTT. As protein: CASSLLGTGAFGEKLFF.

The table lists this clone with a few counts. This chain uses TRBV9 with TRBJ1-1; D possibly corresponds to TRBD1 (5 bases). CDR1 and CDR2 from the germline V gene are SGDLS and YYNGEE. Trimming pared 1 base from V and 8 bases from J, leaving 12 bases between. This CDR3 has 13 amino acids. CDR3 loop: CASSVPGRPEAFF. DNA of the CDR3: TGTGCCAGCAGCGTACCAGGGAGGCCCGAAGCTTTCTTT.

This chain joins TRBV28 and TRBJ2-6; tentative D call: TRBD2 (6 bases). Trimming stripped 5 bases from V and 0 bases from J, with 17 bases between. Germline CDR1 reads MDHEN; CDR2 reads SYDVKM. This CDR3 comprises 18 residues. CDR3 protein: CASSDRDFRVSGANVLTF. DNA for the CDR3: TGTGCCAGCAGTGACCGGGACTTTCGGGTCTCTGGGGCCAACGTCCTGACTTTC.

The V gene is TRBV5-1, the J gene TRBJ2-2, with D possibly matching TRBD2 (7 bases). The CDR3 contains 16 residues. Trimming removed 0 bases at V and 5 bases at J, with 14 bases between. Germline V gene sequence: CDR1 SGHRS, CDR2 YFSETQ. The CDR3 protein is CASSLAGGPGTGELFF. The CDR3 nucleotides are TGCGCCAGCAGCTTGGCGGGGGGCCCGGGGACCGGGGAGCTGTTTTTT.

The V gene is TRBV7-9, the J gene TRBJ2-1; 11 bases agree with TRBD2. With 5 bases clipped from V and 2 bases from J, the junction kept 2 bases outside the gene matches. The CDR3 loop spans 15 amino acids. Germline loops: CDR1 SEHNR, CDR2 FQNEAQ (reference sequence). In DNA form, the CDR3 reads TGTGCCAGCAGCCCGGGACTAGCGGCCTACAATGAGCAGTTCTTC. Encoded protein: CASSPGLAAYNEQFF. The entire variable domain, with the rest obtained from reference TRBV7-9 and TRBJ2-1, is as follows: DTGVSQNPRHKITKRGQNVTFRCDPISEHNRLYWYRQTLGQGPEFLTYFQNEAQLEKSRLLSDRFSAERPKGSFSTLEIQRTEQGDSAMYLCASSPGLAAYNEQFFGPGTRLTVL.

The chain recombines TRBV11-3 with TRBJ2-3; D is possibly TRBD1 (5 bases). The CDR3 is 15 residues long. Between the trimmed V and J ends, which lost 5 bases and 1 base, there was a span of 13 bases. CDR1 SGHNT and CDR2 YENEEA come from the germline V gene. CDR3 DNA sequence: TGTGCCAGCAGCCCTAACATAGGGGGCACAGATACGCAGTATTTT. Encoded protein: CASSPNIGGTDTQYF.

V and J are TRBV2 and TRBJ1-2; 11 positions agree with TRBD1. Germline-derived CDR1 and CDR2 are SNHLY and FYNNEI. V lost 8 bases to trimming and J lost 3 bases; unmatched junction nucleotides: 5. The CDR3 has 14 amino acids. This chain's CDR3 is CASRRTGGDYGYTF. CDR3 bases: TGTGCCAGCCGAAGGACAGGGGGCGACTATGGCTACACCTTC.

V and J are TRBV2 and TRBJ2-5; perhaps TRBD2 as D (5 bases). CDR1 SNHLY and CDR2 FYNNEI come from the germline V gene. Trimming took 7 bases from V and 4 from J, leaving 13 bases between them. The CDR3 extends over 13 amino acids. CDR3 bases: TGTGCCAGCAATCCTAGCTATCTAGAGACCCAGTACTTC. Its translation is CASNPSYLETQYF.

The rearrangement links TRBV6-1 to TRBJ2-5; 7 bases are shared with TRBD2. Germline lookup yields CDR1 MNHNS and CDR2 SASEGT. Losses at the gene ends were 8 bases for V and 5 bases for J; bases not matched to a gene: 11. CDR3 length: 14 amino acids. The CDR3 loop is CASPSGTIRETQYF. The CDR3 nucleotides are TGTGCCAGCCCCTCCGGGACTATTAGGGAGACCCAGTACTTC.

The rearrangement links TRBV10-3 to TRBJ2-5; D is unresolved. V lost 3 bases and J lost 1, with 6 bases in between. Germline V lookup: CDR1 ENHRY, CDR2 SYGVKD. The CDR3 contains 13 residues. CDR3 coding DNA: TGTGCCATCAGTGACCAGCCCCAAGAGACCCAGTACTTC. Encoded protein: CAISDQPQETQYF.